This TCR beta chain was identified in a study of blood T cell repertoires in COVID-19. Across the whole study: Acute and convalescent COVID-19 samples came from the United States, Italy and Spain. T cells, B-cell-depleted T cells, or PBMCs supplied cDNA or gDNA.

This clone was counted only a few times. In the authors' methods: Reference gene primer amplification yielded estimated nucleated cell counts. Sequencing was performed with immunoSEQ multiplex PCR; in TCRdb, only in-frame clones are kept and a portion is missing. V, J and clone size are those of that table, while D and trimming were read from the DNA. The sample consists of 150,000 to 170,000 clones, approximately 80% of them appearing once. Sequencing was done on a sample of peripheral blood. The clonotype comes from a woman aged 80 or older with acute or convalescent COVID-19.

As DNA, the CDR3 is TGTGCCAGCAGCATAAACAGGGGGCATGGCTACACCTTC. Translation: CASSINRGHGYTF. The V call is TRBV7-8, the J call TRBJ1-2, with 9 bases identical to TRBD1. Germline V CDR1 and CDR2: SGHVS, FQNEAQ. V shed 5 bases and J 6 bases; nucleotides not matched to a gene: 4. This CDR3 is built from 13 residues.